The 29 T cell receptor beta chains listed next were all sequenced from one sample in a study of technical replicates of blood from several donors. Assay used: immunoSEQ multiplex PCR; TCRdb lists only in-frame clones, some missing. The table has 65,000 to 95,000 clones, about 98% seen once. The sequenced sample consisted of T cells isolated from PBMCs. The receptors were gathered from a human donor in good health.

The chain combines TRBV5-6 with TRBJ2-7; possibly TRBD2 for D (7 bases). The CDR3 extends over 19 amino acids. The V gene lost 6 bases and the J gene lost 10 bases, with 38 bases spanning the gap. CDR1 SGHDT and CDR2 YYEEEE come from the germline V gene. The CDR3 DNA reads TGTGCCAGCACCGAGGGGGGGGGCGGACCTGCAAGTGTACTACGAGAACAGTACTTC. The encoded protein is CASTEGGGGPASVLREQYF.

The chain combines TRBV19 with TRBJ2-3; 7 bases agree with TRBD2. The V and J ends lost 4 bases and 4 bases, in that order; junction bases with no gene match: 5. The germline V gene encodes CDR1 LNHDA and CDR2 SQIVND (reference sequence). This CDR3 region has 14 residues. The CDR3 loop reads CASSRGLVSDTQYF. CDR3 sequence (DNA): TGTGCCAGTAGTAGAGGACTAGTTTCAGATACGCAGTATTTT.

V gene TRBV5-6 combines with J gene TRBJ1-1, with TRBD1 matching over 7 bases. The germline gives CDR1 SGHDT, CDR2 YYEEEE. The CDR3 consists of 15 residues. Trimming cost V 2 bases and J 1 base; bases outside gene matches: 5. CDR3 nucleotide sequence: TGTGCCAGCAGCTTTATTGGGGACAGGAACACTGAAGCTTTCTTT. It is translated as CASSFIGDRNTEAFF.

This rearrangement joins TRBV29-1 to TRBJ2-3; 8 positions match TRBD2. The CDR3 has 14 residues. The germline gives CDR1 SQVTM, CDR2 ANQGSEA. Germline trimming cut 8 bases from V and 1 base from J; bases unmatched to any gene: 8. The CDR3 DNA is TGCAGCTCGGGGGGGGAGTTTGGCACAGATACGCAGTATTTT. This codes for CSSGGEFGTDTQYF.

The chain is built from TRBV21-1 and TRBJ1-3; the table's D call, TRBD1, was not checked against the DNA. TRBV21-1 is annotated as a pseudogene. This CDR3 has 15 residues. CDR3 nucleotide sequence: TGTGCCAGCAGCAAAGGACAGGAACCTGGAAACACCATATATTTT. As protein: CASSKGQEPGNTIYF.

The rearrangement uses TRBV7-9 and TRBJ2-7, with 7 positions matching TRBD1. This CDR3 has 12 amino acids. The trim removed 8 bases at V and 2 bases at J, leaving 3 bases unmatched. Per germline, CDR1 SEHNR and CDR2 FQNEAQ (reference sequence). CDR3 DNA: TGTGCCAGCTCGACAGGGACCTACGAGCAGTACTTC. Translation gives CASSTGTYEQYF.

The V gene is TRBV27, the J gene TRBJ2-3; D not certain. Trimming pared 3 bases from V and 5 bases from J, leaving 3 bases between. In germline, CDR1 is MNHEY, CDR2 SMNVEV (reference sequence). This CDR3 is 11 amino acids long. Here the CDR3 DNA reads TGTGCCAGCAGTTTCCTAGATACGCAGTATTTT. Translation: CASSFLDTQYF.

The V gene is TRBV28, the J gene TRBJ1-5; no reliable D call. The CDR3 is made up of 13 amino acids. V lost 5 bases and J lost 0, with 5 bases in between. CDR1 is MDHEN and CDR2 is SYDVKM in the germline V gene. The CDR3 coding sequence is TGTGCCAGCAGTATCCGTAGCAATCAGCCCCAGCATTTT. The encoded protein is CASSIRSNQPQHF.

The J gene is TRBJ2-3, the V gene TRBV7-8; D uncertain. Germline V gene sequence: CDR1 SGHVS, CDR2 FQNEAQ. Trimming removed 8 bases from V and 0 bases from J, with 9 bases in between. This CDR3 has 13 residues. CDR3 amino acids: CASRPTSTDTQYF. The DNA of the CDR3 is TGTGCCAGCCGCCCGACTAGCACAGATACGCAGTATTTT.

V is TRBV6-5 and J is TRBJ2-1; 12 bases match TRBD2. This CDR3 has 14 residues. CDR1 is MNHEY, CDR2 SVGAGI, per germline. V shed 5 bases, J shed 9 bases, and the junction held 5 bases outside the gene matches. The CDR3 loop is CASSRLAGEGEQFF. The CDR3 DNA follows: TGTGCCAGCAGTCGACTAGCGGGAGAAGGTGAGCAGTTCTTC.

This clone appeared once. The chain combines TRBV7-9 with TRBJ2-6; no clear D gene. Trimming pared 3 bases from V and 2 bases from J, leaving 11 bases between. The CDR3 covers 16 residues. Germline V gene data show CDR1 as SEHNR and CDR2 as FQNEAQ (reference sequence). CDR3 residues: CASSLTGDAGANVLTF. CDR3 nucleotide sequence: TGTGCCAGCAGCTTGACTGGTGATGCTGGGGCCAACGTCCTGACTTTC.

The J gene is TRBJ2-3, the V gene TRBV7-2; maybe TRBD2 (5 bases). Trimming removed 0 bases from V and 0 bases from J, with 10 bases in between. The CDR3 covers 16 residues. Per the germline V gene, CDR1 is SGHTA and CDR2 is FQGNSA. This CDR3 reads CASSLAAGGSTDTQYF. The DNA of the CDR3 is TGTGCCAGCAGCTTAGCGGCGGGTGGAAGCACAGATACGCAGTATTTT.

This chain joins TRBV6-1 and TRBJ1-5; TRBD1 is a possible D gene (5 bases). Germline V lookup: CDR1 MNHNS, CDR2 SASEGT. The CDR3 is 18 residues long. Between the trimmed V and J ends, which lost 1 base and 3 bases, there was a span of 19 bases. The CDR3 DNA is TGTGCCAGCAGTGAAGGGGCTGTCCGACAGCTAAACAATCAGCCCCAGCATTTT. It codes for CASSEGAVRQLNNQPQHF.

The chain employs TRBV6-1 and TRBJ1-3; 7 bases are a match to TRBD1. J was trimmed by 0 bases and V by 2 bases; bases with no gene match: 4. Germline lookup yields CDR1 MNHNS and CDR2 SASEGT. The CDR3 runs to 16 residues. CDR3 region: CASSEYGTVSGNTIYF. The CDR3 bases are TGTGCCAGCAGTGAATACGGGACAGTCTCTGGAAACACCATATATTTT.

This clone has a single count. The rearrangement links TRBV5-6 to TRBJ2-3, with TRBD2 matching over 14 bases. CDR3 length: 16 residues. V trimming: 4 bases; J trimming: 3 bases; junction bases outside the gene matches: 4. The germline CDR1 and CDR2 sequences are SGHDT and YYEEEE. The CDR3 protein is CASSRGLAGDTDTQYF. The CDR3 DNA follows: TGTGCCAGCAGCAGGGGACTAGCGGGAGATACAGATACGCAGTATTTT.

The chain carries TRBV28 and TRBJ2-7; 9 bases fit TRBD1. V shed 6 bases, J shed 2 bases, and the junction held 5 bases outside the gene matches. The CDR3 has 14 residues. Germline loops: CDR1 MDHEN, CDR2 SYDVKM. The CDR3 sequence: CASRTGDRAYEQYF. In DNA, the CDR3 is TGTGCCAGCAGGACTGGGGACAGGGCCTACGAGCAGTACTTC.

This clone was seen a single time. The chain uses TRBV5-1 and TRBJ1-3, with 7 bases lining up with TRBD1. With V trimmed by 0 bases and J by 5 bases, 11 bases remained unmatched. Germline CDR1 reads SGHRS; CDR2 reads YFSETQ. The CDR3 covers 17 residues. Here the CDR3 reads CASSLVTGARARNTIYF. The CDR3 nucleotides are TGCGCCAGCAGCTTGGTCACAGGGGCGCGGGCAAGAAACACCATATATTTT.

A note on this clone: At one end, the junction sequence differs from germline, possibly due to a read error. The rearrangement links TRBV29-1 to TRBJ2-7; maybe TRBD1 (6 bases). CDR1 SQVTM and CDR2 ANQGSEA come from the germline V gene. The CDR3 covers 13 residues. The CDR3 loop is CSVEGQSTHEQYF. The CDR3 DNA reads TGCAGCGTCGAAGGACAGTCAACTCACGAGCAGTACTTC.

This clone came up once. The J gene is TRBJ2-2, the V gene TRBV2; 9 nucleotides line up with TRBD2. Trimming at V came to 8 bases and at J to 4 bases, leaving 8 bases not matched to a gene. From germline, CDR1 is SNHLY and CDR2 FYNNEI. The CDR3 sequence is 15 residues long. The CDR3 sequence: CASLREGPGTGELFF. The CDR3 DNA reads TGTGCCAGCCTGCGGGAGGGCCCGGGCACCGGGGAGCTGTTTTTT.

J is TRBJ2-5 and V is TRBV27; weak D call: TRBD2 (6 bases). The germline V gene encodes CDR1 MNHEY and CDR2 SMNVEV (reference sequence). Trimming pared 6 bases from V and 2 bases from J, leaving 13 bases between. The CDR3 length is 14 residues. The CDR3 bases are TGTGCCAGCAGCCTCGGGAGACAACAAGAGACCCAGTACTTC. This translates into CASSLGRQQETQYF.

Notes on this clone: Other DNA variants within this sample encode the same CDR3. Here the CDR3 reads CASSPYGTGANTGELFF. The CDR3 DNA is TGTGCCAGCTCACCGTATGGGACAGGGGCGAACACCGGGGAGCTGTTTTTT. This chain uses TRBV18 with TRBJ2-2, with 10 nucleotides matching TRBD1. Germline V lookup: CDR1 KGHSH, CDR2 LQKENI. This CDR3 has 17 amino acids. The ends lost 3 bases at V and 0 bases at J; junction bases unmatched: 4.

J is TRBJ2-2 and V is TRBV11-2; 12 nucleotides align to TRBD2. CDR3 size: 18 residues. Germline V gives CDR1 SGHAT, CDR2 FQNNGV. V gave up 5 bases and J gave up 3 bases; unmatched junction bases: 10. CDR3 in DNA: TGTGCCAGCAGCCCCCGGAGACTAGCGGGGGTCTACACCGGGGAGCTGTTTTTT. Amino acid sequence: CASSPRRLAGVYTGELFF.

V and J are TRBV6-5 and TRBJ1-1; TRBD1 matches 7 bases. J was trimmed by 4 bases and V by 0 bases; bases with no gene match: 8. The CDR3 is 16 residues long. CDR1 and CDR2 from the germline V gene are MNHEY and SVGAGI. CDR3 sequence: CASSYSGTTGVTEAFF. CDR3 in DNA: TGTGCCAGCAGTTACTCGGGGACCACAGGGGTCACTGAAGCTTTCTTT.

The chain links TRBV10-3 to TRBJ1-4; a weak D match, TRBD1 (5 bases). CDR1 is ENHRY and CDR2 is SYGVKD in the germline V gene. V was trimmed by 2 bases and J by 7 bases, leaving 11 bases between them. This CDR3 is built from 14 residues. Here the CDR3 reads CAISEQGRGEKLFF. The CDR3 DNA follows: TGTGCCATCAGTGAGCAGGGAAGGGGTGAAAAACTGTTTTTT.

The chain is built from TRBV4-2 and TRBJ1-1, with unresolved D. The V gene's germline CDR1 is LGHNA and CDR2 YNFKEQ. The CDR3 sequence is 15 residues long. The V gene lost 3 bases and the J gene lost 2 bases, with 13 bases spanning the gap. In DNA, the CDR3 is TGTGCCAGCAGCCAGTACACAGAGTCCAACACTGAAGCTTTCTTT. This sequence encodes CASSQYTESNTEAFF.

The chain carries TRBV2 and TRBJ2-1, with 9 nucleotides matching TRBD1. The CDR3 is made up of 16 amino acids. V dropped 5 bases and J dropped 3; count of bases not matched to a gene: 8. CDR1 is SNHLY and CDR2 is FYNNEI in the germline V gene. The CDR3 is CASSHTGTGNYNEQFF. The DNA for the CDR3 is TGTGCCAGCAGTCACACCGGGACAGGGAACTACAATGAGCAGTTCTTC.

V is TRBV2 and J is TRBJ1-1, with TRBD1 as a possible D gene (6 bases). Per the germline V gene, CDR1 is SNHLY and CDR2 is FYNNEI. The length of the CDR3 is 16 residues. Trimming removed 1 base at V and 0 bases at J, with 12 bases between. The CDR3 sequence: CASSEGLRGLNTEAFF. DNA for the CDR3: TGTGCCAGCAGTGAAGGCCTCAGGGGCCTGAACACTGAAGCTTTCTTT.

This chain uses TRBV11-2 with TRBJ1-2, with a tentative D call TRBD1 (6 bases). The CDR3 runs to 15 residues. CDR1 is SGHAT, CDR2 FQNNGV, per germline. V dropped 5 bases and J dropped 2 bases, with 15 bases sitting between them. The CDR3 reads CASSQAVTGNYGYTF. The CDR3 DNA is TGTGCCAGCAGCCAAGCCGTAACAGGGAACTATGGCTACACCTTC.

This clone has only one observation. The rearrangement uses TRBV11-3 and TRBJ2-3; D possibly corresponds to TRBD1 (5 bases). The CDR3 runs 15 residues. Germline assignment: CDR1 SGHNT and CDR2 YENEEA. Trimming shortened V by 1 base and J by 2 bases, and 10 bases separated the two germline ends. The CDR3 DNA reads TGTGCCAGCAGCTTAGGGGGCAGCCCCACAGATACGCAGTATTTT. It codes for CASSLGGSPTDTQYF.